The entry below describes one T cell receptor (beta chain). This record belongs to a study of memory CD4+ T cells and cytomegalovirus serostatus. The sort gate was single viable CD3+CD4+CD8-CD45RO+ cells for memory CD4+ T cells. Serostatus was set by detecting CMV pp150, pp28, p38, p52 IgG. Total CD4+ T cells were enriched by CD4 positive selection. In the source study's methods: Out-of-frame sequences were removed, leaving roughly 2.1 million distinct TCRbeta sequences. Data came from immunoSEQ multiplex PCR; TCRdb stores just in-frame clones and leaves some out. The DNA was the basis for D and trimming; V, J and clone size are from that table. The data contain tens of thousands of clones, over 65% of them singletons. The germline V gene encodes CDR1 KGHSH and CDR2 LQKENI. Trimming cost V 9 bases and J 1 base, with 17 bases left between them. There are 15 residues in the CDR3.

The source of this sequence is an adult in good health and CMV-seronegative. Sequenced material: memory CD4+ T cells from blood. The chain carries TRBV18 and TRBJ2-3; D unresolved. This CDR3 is CASRLGLDGTDTQYF. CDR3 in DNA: TGTGCCAGTCGTCTCGGATTGGACGGCACAGATACGCAGTATTTT.